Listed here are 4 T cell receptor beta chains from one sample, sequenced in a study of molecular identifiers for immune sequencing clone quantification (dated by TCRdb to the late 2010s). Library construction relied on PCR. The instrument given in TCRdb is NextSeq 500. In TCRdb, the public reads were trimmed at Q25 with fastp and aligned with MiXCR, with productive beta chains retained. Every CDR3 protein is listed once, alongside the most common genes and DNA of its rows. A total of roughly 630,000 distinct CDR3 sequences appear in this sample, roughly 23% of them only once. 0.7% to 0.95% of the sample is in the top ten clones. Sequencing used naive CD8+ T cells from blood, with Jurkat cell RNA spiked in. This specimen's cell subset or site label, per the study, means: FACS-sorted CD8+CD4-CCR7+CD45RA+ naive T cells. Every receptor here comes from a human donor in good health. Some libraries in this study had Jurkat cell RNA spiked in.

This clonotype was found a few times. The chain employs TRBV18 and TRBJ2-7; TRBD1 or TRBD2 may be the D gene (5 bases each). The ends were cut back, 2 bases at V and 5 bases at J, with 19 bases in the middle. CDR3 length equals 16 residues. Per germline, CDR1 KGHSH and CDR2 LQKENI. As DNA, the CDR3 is TGTGCCAGCTCACCATACTCGGGGACCTCGGGCCACGAGCAGTACTTC. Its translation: CASSPYSGTSGHEQYF. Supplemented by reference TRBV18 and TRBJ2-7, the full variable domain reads NAGVMQNPRHLVRRRGQEARLRCSPMKGHSHVYWYRQLPEEGLKFMVYLQKENIIDESGMPKERFSAEFPKEGPSILRIQQVVRGDSAAYFCASSPYSGTSGHEQYFGPGTRLTVT.

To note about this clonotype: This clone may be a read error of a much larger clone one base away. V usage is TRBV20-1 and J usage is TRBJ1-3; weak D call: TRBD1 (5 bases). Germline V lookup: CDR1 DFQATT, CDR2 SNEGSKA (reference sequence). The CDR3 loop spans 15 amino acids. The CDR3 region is CSARDGAGPGDTIYF. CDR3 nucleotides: TGCAGTGCTAGAGATGGGGCAGGGCCTGGAGACACCATATATTTT.

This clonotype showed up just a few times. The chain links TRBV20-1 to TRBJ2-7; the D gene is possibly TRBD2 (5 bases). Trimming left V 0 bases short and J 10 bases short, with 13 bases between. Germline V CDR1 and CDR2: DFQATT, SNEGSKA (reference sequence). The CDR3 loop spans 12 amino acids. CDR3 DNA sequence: TGCAGTGCTAGAGACCCGCGTGCGGGCCAGTACTTC. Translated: CSARDPRAGQYF.

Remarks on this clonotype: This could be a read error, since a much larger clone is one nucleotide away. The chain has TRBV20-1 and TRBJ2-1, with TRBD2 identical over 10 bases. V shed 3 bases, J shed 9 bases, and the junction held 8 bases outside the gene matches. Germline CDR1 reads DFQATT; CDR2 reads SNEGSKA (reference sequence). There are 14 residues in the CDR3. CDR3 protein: CSARRPRTSGEQFF. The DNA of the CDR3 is TGCAGTGCTAGGCGTCCCCGGACTAGCGGTGAGCAGTTCTTC.